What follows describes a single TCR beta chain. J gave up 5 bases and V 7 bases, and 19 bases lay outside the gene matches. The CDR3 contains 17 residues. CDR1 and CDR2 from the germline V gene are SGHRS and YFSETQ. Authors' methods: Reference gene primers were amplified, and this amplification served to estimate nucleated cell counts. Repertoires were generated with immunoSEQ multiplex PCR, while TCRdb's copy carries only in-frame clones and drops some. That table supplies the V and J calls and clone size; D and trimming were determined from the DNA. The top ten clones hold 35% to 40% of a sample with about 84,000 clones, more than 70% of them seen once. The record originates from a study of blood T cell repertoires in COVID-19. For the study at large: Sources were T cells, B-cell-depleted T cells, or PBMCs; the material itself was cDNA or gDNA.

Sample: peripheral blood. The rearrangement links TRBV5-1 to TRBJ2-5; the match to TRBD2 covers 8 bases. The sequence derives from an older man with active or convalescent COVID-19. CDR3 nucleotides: TGCGCCAGCTCTGTCCAACCCACTAGCGGAGGGTCGGAGACCCAGTACTTC. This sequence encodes CASSVQPTSGGSETQYF. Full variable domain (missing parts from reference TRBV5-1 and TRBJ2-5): KAGVTQTPRYLIKTRGQQVTLSCSPISGHRSVSWYQQTPGQGLQFLFEYFSETQRNKGNFPGRFSGRQFSNSRSEMNVSTLELGDSALYLCASSVQPTSGGSETQYFGPGTRLLVL.